Shown below are 5 T cell receptor beta chains from a single sample sequenced in a study of shared clonotypes between healthy human individuals (TCRdb year 2020). The library relied on the immunoSEQ multiplex PCR assay. TCRdb's version of the immuneACCESS table is confined to in-frame rearrangements and falls short of the full clone set. An unresolved V gene accounts for under half of the shortfall where checked; the remainder is of unknown origin. The sample table holds a few hundred thousand clones, of which over 75% were seen once. 15% to 20% of the sample rests with the top ten. Sequences were obtained from memory CD8+ T cells sorted from blood. Reading the label with the study, this specimen's cell subset or site is: CD45RO+ cells pooled with CCR7-negative TemRA cells. The receptors were sampled from a man between 18 and 29 years old in good health.

V is TRBV2 and J is TRBJ1-2; unclear D gene. This CDR3 has 16 amino acids. Trimming shortened V by 6 bases and J by 7 bases, and 24 bases separated the two germline ends. Germline CDR1 reads SNHLY; CDR2 reads FYNNEI. The CDR3 nucleotides read TGTGCCAGCAGACCTTACCTCGGGGAGGGAGCGATTGGCTACACCTTC. Residues: CASRPYLGEGAIGYTF.

The chain carries TRBV11-2 and TRBJ1-5; no definite D call. The germline V gene has CDR1 SGHAT and CDR2 FQNNGV. The CDR3 loop spans 16 amino acids. Trimming shortened V by 1 base and J by 5 bases, and 15 bases separated the two germline ends. CDR3 protein: CASSLGDARGHQPQHF. CDR3 bases: TGTGCCAGCAGCTTAGGCGACGCCCGAGGGCATCAGCCCCAGCATTTT.

This clone was seen just once. J is TRBJ1-5 and V is TRBV28; 7 nucleotides align to TRBD1. Germline CDR1 reads MDHEN; CDR2 reads SYDVKM. The CDR3 totals 17 residues. With 6 bases clipped from V and 2 bases from J, the junction kept 13 bases outside the gene matches. CDR3 sequence (DNA): TGTGCCAGCAGGGTAGTTTTTCAGGGGGTCGGCAATCAGCCCCAGCATTTT. Translated: CASRVVFQGVGNQPQHF. The full variable domain, with the rest looked up from reference TRBV28 and TRBJ1-5, is DVKVTQSSRYLVKRTGEKVFLECVQDMDHENMFWYRQDPGLGLRLIYFSYDVKMKEKGDIPEGYSVSREKKERFSLILESASTNQTSMYLCASRVVFQGVGNQPQHFGDGTRLSIL.

This rearrangement joins TRBV13 to TRBJ1-2; D possibly corresponds to TRBD1 (5 bases). Trimming removed 3 bases from V and 2 bases from J, with 16 bases in between. The germline V gene encodes CDR1 PRHDT and CDR2 FYEKMQ (reference sequence). This CDR3 has 16 amino acids. CDR3 sequence (DNA): TGTGCCAGCAGCTTCCCAAATGGACGGGACAACTATGGCTACACCTTC. Translated, it gives CASSFPNGRDNYGYTF.

The rearrangement joins TRBV7-9 to TRBJ1-2, with no clear D. The length of the CDR3 is 13 residues. Trimming left V 5 bases short and J 4 bases short, with 11 bases between. The germline V gene encodes CDR1 SEHNR and CDR2 FQNEAQ (reference sequence). The CDR3 coding sequence is TGTGCCAGCAGCGACACACTTCTCTATGGCTACACCTTC. Translated: CASSDTLLYGYTF.